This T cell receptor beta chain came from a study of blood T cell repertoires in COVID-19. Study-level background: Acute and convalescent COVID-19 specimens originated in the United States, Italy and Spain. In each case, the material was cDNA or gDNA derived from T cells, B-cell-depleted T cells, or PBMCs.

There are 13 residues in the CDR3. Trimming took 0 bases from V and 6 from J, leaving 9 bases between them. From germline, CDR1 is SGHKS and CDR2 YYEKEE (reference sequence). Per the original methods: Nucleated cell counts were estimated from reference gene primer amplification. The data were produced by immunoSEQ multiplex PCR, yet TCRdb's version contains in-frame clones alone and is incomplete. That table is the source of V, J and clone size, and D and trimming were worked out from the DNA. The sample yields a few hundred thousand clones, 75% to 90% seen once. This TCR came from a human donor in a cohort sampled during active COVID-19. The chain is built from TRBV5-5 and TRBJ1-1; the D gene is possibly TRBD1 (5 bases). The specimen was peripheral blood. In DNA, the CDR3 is TGTGCCAGCAGCTTGGTCCGACAGTCTGAAGCTTTCTTT. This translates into CASSLVRQSEAFF.